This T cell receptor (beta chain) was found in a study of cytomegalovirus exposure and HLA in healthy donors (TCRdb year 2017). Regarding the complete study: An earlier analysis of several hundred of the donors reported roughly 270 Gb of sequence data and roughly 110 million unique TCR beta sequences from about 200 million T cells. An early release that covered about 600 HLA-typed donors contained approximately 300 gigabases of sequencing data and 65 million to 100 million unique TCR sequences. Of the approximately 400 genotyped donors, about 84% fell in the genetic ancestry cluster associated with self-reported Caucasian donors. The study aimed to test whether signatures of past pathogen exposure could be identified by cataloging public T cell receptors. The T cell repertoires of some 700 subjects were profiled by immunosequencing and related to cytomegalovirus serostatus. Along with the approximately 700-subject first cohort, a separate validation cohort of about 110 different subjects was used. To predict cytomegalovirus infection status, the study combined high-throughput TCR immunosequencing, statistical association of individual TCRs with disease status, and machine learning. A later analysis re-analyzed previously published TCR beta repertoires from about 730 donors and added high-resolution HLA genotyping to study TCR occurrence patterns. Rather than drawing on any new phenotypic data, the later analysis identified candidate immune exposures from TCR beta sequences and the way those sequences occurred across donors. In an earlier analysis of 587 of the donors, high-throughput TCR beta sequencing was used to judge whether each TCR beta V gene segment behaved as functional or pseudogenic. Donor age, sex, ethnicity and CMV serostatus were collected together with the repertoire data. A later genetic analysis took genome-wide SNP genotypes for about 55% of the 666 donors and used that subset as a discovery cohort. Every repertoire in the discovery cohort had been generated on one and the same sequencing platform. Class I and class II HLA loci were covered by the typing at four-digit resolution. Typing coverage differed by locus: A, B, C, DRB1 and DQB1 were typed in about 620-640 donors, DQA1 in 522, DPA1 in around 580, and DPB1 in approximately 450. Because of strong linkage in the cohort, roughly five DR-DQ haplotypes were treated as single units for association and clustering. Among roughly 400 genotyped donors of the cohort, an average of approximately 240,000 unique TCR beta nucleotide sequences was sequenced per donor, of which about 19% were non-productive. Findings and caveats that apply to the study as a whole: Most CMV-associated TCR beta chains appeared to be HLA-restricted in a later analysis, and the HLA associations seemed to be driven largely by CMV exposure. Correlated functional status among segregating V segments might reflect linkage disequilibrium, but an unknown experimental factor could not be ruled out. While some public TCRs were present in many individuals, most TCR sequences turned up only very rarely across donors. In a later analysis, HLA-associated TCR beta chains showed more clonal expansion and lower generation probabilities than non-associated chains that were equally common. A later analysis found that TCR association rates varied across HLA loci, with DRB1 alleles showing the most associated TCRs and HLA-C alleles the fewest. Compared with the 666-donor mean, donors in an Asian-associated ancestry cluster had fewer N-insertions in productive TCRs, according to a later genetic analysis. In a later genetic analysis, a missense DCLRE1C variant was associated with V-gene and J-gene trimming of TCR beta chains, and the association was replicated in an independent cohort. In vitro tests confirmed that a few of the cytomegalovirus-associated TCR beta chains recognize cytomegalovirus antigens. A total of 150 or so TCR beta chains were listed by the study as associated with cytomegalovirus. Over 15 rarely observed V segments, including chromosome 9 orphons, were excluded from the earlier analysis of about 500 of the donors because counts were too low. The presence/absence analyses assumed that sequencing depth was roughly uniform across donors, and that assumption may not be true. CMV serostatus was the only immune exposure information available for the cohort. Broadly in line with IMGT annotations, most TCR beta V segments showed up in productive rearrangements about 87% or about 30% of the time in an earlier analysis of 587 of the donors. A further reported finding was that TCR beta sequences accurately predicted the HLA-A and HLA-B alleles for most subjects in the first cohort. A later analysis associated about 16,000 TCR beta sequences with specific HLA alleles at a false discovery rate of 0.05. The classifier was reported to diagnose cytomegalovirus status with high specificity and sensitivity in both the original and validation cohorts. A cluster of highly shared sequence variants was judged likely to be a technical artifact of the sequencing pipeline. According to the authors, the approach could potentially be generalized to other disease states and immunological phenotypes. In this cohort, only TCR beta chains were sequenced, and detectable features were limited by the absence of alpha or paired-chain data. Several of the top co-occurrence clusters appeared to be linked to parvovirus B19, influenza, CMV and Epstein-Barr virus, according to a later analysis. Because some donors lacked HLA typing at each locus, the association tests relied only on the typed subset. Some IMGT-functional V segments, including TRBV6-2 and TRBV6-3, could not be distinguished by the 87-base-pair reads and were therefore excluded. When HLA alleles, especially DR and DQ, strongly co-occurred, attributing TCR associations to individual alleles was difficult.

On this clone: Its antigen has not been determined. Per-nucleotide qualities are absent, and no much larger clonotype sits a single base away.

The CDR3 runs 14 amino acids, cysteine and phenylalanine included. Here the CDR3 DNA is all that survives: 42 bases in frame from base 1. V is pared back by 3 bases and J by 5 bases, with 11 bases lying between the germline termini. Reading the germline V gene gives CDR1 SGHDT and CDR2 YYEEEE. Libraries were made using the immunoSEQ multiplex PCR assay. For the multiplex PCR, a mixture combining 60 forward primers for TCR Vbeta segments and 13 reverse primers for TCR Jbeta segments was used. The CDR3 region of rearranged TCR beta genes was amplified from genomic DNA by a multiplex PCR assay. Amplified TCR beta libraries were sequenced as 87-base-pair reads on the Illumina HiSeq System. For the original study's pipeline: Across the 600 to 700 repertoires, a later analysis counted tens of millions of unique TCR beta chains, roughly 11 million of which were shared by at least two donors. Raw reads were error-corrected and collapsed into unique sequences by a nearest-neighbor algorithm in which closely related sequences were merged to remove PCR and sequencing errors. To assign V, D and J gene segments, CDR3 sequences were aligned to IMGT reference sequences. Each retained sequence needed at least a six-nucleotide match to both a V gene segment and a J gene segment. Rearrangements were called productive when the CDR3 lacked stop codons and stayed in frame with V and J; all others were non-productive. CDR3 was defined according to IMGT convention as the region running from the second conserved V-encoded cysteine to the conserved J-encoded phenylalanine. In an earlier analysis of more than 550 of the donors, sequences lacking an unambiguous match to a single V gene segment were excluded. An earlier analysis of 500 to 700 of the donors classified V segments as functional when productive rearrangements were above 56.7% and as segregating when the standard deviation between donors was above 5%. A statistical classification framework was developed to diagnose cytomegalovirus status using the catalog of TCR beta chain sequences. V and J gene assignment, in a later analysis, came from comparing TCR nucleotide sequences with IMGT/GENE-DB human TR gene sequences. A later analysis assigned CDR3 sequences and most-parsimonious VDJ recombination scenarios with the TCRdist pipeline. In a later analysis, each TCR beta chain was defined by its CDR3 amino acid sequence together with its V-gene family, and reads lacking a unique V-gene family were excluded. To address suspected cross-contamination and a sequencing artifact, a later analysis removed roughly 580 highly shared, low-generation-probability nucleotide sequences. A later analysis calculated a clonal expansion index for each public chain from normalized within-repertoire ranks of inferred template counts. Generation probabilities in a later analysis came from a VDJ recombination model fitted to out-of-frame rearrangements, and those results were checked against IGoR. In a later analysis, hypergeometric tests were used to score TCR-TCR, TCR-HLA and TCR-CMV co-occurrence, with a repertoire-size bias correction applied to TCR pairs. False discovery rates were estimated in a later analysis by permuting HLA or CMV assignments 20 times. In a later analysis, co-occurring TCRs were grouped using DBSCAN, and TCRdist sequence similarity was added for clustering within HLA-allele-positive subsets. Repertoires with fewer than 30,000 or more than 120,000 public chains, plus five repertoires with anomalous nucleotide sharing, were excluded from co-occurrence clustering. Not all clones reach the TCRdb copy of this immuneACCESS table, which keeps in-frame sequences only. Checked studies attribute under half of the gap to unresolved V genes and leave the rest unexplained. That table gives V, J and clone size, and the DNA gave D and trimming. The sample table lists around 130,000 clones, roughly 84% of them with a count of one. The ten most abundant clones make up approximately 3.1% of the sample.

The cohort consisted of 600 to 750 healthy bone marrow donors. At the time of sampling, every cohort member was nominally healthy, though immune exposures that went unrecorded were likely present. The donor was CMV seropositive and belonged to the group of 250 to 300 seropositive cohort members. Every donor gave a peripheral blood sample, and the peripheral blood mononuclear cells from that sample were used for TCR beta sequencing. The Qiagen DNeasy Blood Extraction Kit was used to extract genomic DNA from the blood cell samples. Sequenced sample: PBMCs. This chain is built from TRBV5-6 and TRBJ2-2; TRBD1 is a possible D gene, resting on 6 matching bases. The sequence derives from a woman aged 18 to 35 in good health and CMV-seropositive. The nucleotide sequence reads TGTGCCAGCAGCTGGGGTACAGGGACCGGGGAGCTGTTTTTT. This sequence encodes CASSWGTGTGELFF. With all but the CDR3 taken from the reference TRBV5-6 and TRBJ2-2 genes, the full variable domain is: DAGVTQSPTHLIKTRGQQVTLRCSPKSGHDTVSWYQQALGQGPQFIFQYYEEEERQRGNFPDRFSGHQFPNYSSELNVNALLLGDSALYLCASSWGTGTGELFFGEGSRLTVL.